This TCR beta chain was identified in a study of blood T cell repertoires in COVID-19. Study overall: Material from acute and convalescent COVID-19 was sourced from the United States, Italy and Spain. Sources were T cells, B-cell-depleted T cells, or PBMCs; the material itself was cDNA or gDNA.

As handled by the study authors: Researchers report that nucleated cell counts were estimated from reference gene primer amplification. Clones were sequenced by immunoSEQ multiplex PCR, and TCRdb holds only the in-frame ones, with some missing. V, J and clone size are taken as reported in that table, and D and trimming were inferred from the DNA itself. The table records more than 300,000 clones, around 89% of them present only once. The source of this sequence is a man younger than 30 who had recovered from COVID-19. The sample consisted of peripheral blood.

CDR3 sequence: CSAGRTSGSLYEQYF. The CDR3 DNA sequence: TGCAGCGCCGGGCGGACTAGCGGGAGTTTATACGAGCAGTACTTC. This rearrangement joins TRBV29-1 to TRBJ2-7; 13 nucleotides line up with TRBD2. Per the germline V gene, CDR1 is SQVTM and CDR2 is ANQGSEA. The CDR3 covers 15 residues. J was trimmed by 4 bases and V by 7 bases; bases with no gene match: 10.